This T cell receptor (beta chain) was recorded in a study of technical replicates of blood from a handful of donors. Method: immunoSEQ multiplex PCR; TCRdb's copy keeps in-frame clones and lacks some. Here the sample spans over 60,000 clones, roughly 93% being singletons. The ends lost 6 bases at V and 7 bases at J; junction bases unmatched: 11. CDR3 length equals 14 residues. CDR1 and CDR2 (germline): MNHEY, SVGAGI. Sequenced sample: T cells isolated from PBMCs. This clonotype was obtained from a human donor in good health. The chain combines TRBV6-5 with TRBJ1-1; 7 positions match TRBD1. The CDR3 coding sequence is TGTGCCAGCAGCCACGGCAGGGGGAGGATTGAAGCTTTCTTT. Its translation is CASSHGRGRIEAFF.